This paragraph covers one T cell receptor beta chain sequence. Its antigen is as yet unknown. This sample was included in a study of OX40 agonist ivuxolimab in advanced cancers. About the study: The dose-escalation cohort had hepatocellular carcinoma, melanoma, renal cell or head and neck cancer. Mean age approximately 66 years, range roughly 20 to 85; 82.7% male. Whole-study results and caveats: With doses of 0.1 to 3.0 mg/kg, CD4+ and CD8+ blood T cells had undergone clonal expansion by week 6.

CDR1 and CDR2 from the germline V gene are SGHVS and FNYEAQ. The trim removed 4 bases at V and 3 bases at J, leaving 7 bases unmatched. This CDR3 comprises 15 residues. The method was immunoSEQ multiplex PCR; TCRdb's version includes in-frame clones alone and lacks a portion of them. The sample comprises around 77,000 clones, around 94% of which are singletons, and roughly 4.9% rests with the top ten. This TCR came from an adult with an advanced solid tumor such as melanoma, head and neck, liver or kidney cancer. Sequences were derived from CD4+ or CD8+ T cells sorted from blood, sampled in a trial of the OX40 agonist ivuxolimab. V usage is TRBV7-6 and J usage is TRBJ2-7; 9 nucleotides agree with TRBD1. The CDR3 sequence is CASSSTGTGFYEQYF. DNA of the CDR3: TGTGCCAGCAGCTCAACCGGGACAGGGTTCTACGAGCAGTACTTC.